Presented here are 17 T cell receptor beta chains from one specimen sequenced in a study of blood T cell repertoires in COVID-19 (dated by TCRdb to about 2020). Libraries were prepared through the immunoSEQ multiplex PCR assay. Here the immuneACCESS table is served through TCRdb, limited to in-frame sequences with V and J called. Missing clones are a known gap in these copies; in checked studies unresolved V genes cover under half, and the rest lacks a known reason. This sample has over 150,000 clones in its table, and roughly 90% of those were observed once. The biggest ten clones account for roughly 7% of the sample. Sequenced material: PBMCs or T cells enriched from blood (not recorded which). These receptors were taken from a woman aged 50 to 65 who had recovered from COVID-19.

The chain recombines TRBV11-2 with TRBJ2-1; 8 nucleotides agree with TRBD2. J was trimmed by 10 bases and V by 4 bases; bases with no gene match: 9. Germline assignment: CDR1 SGHAT and CDR2 FQNNGV. The CDR3 has 14 residues. CDR3 in DNA: TGTGCCAGCAGCTCTCTACTAGCGGAGACAGAGCAGTTCTTC. This sequence encodes CASSSLLAETEQFF. Full variable domain (rest looked up from reference TRBV11-2 and TRBJ2-1): EAGVAQSPRYKIIEKRQSVAFWCNPISGHATLYWYQQILGQGPKLLIQFQNNGVVDDSQLPKDRFSAERLKGVDSTLKIQPAKLEDSAVYLCASSSLLAETEQFFGPGTRLTVL.

This chain uses TRBV6-5 with TRBJ1-2, with a weak D call TRBD1 (5 bases). V was cut by 8 bases and J by 1 base, with 14 bases left in between. Germline assignment: CDR1 MNHEY and CDR2 SVGAGI. The length of the CDR3 is 14 residues. The CDR3 region is CASGLTGVNYGYTF. CDR3 DNA: TGTGCCAGCGGCCTAACGGGGGTTAACTATGGCTACACCTTC.

This chain uses TRBV18 with TRBJ1-3; D ambiguous. The CDR3 spans 14 residues. Trimming pared 0 bases from V and 2 bases from J, leaving 5 bases between. Germline lookup yields CDR1 KGHSH and CDR2 LQKENI. For the CDR3, the DNA is TGTGCCAGCTCACCACCTTCAGCTGGAAACACCATATATTTT. It is translated as CASSPPSAGNTIYF.

The V gene is TRBV5-4, the J gene TRBJ2-7, with TRBD1 identical over 10 bases. From germline, CDR1 is SGHNT and CDR2 YYREEE (reference sequence). This CDR3 has 15 residues. V lost 4 bases to trimming and J lost 2 bases; unmatched junction nucleotides: 6. Here the CDR3 DNA reads TGTGCCAGCAGCAAGGGACAGGGGAGGGCCTACGAGCAGTACTTC. It encodes CASSKGQGRAYEQYF.

The chain employs TRBV19 and TRBJ2-7; 8 bases map to TRBD1. V gave up 5 bases and J gave up 3 bases; unmatched junction bases: 9. The CDR3 is made up of 15 amino acids. Per germline, CDR1 LNHDA and CDR2 SQIVND (reference sequence). The CDR3 loop is CASSPFTGQGYEQYF. The CDR3 DNA follows: TGTGCCAGTAGTCCTTTTACCGGACAGGGCTACGAGCAGTACTTC.

This clone occurred once. This rearrangement joins TRBV20-1 to TRBJ1-6; D not resolved. Germline V gene sequence: CDR1 DFQATT, CDR2 SNEGSKA (reference sequence). The CDR3 runs to 13 residues. V shed 3 bases and J shed 7 bases, with 10 bases lying between them. The CDR3 DNA follows: TGCAGTGCTAGTGAGGCCCCGAATTCACCCCTCCACTTT. Translation: CSASEAPNSPLHF.

The genes are TRBV12-3 or TRBV12-4 and TRBJ1-5; no clear D gene. The CDR3 has 12 amino acids. V lost 5 bases and J 7 bases, leaving 9 bases between the germline ends. As DNA, the CDR3 is TGTGCCAGCAGTCCCCACGGGCAGCCCCAGCATTTT. Its protein product is CASSPHGQPQHF.

The chain couples TRBV30 to TRBJ1-2, with a tentative D call TRBD1 (5 bases). The CDR3 length is 12 residues. The V gene lost 4 bases and the J gene lost 4 bases, with 10 bases spanning the gap. Germline loops: CDR1 GTSNPN, CDR2 SVGIG (reference sequence). In DNA, the CDR3 is TGTGCCTGGAATGGGGCCATCTATGGCTACACCTTC. As protein: CAWNGAIYGYTF.

The chain recombines TRBV24-1 with TRBJ1-2; D call uncertain. The germline gives CDR1 KGHDR, CDR2 SFDVKD. V dropped 4 bases and J dropped 4 bases, with 12 bases sitting between them. This CDR3 contains 14 residues. CDR3 nucleotides: TGTGCCACCAGTGACCGTACAGAGCTCTATGGCTACACCTTC. It yields the protein CATSDRTELYGYTF.

Turning to this clone: Other DNA sequences in the sample encode the same CDR3. J is TRBJ1-2 and V is TRBV12-3 or TRBV12-4; D gene unclear. This CDR3 is 12 amino acids long. Deletions cut 1 base from V and 7 bases from J, with 7 bases between. The CDR3 protein is CASSLGSGGYTF. The DNA of the CDR3 is TGTGCCAGCAGTTTAGGGTCGGGTGGCTACACCTTC.

The chain carries TRBV18 and TRBJ2-1, with D possibly TRBD1 on 6 matching bases. CDR1 and CDR2 (germline): KGHSH, LQKENI. The CDR3 runs to 16 residues. Between the trimmed V and J ends, which lost 3 bases and 0 bases, there was a span of 12 bases. The CDR3 protein is CASSPNRVSSYNEQFF. The CDR3, as DNA: TGTGCCAGCTCACCGAACAGGGTAAGCTCCTACAATGAGCAGTTCTTC.

The chain uses TRBV30 and TRBJ2-1, with TRBD2 matching over 15 bases. The CDR3 spans 17 residues. Unmatched junction bases numbered 10, after V lost 4 bases and J lost 6 bases. Germline loops: CDR1 GTSNPN, CDR2 SVGIG (reference sequence). CDR3 DNA: TGTGCCTGGAACCCTATGCGGACTAGCGGGAGGGCCAATGAGCAGTTCTTC. This encodes CAWNPMRTSGRANEQFF.

This clone was observed once. The V gene is TRBV12-3 or TRBV12-4, the J gene TRBJ1-3; a possible D gene is TRBD1 (6 bases). The CDR3 length is 13 residues. V was trimmed by 6 bases and J by 3 bases, leaving 9 bases between them. The CDR3 reads CASSTGIGNTIYF. The CDR3 DNA reads as TGTGCCAGCAGCACAGGGATTGGAAACACCATATATTTT.

V gene TRBV4-2 combines with J gene TRBJ2-1; 10 bases fit TRBD2. CDR3 length: 16 amino acids. The V gene's germline CDR1 is LGHNA and CDR2 YNFKEQ. The J segment lost 8 bases and the V segment lost 5 bases, leaving 12 bases of the junction unmatched. This CDR3 is CASSTKTAGGPYEQFF. CDR3 nucleotide sequence: TGTGCCAGCAGCACCAAGACAGCGGGAGGGCCCTATGAGCAGTTCTTC.

CDR3 sequence: CASSIASIDRGRGTDTQYF. CDR3 nucleotide sequence: TGTGCCAGTAGTATAGCATCGATCGACAGGGGAAGGGGCACAGATACGCAGTATTTT. The chain links TRBV19 to TRBJ2-3; 8 bases match TRBD1. Looked up from germline, CDR1 is LNHDA and CDR2 is SQIVND (reference sequence). After removal of 1 base from V and 1 base from J, the junction contained 13 bases not matched to a gene. The CDR3 loop spans 19 amino acids.

This clone was counted once. This chain links TRBV7-3 with TRBJ1-2; D is perhaps TRBD1 (5 bases). The length of the CDR3 is 13 residues. The germline V gene has CDR1 SGHTA and CDR2 FQGTGA. Trimming shortened V by 0 bases and J by 7 bases, and 9 bases separated the two germline ends. The CDR3 sequence: CASSLTSQGGYTF. Here the CDR3 DNA reads TGTGCCAGCAGCTTAACTAGTCAGGGTGGCTACACCTTC.

The CDR3 DNA reads TGCGCCAGCAGCTTGGCCCCAGGGGTGGTTTACAATGAGCAGTTCTTC. Translation gives CASSLAPGVVYNEQFF. This chain links TRBV5-1 with TRBJ2-1; maybe TRBD1 (6 bases). The germline V gene encodes CDR1 SGHRS and CDR2 YFSETQ. V was trimmed by 0 bases and J by 4 bases, leaving 14 bases between them. The CDR3 runs 16 residues.